This T cell receptor beta chain was documented in a study of beta chain features in type 1 diabetes (dated by TCRdb to 2016 to 2019). For the study in its entirety: Mean age, gender distribution, total cell number and subset yield were not different between patients and healthy donors. Across all samples, around 99 million sorted cells were examined, and cell number per subset correlated strongly with RNA yield. The study compared TCRB repertoires of sorted circulating CD4+ T cell subsets between recently diagnosed type 1 diabetes patients and matched healthy donors. Whereas all 30 or so donors provided naive and central memory subsets, regulatory and stem cell-like memory subsets were isolated from just 8 patients and about 8 healthy donors. Overall results and qualifications from the work: Fewer insertions and more nucleotide deletions at VDJ recombination sites were observed in patients with type 1 diabetes, implying thymic rearrangement abnormalities. In all four CD4+ subsets, TCRB CDR3 length was moderately but significantly shorter in type 1 diabetes patients. PCR might favor shorter templates, but patient and control samples were amplified and corrected together, so any skew would affect both groups equally. Naive, central memory and regulatory TCRB repertoires appeared more similar among patients than among healthy donors. Because cDNA was sequenced instead of genomic DNA, activated cells with high expression could be over-represented, although the groups did not differ in activation or CD3 levels. Because small numbers of individuals were included in the HLA sub-analyses, any influence of HLA type on TCRB rearrangement was left unresolved.

This clone was detected a few times. Which antigen it targets is not known. Qualities for individual bases were not recorded, and no much larger clone is one base off. Via the germline V gene, CDR1 is MNHNS and CDR2 SASEGT. V sheds 2 bases and J sheds 2 bases, leaving 6 bases between their ends. CDR3 length: 14 amino acids, cysteine to phenylalanine. This entry keeps only the CDR3 DNA: 42 bases, framed from base 1. All of the isolated RNA was reverse transcribed with the High Capacity cDNA Reverse Transcription Kit, so expressed TCRB transcripts were sequenced. Deep immunoSEQ sequencing was applied to naive, central memory and regulatory T cell samples, giving an average of around 3.4 million total reads per sample. Sorted cells were lysed in RLT buffer, and RNA was extracted using DNase-treated RNeasy Micro or Mini kits according to cell number. Each cell subset was processed separately to prevent cross-contamination, with patient and healthy donor samples processed together. The immunoSEQ multiplex PCR was used to amplify TCRB sequences from cDNA, generating 87-bp fragments that spanned the CDR3 region. Amplicons were sequenced on the Illumina HiSeq platform. The paper's data handling went like this. PCR bias was computationally corrected using synthetic template baselines, reads within Hamming distance 2 were collapsed, and singletons that could not be merged were discarded. Reads were aligned to IMGT to assign V, D and J genes, CDR3 length, and insertions or deletions at six rearrangement sites. Within each subset, clonotype counts were normalized to sorted cell number, after which true diversity and Gini coefficients were computed with the tcR R package. Repertoire sharing was quantified using the overlap coefficient calculated on TCRB nucleotide sequences. TCRdb provides this immuneACCESS table in a form limited to in-frame rearrangements. Some clones are lacking; in checked studies, under half of them reflect an unresolved V gene, and why the rest are absent is not known. That table supplies the V and J calls and clone size; D and trimming were determined from the DNA. This sample has 250,000 to 400,000 clones in its table, and 11% to 15% of those were observed once. The ten largest clones take up roughly 7% of the sample.

Each donor gave one peripheral blood draw, averaging approximately 0.12 L, which was collected into heparinised tubes. Naive, central memory, regulatory and stem cell-like memory CD4+ T cells were sorted on a BD FACSAria II using a panel including CD45RO, CCR7, CD25, CD127, CD95 and CD27. Every sorted population had a purity above 95%. Right away, PBMCs were isolated by Lymphoprep density gradient centrifugation and were stained directly, with no culture step. So that batch effects would be minimized, each experiment stained and sorted samples in pairs, pairing one healthy donor with one patient. The sequenced sample consisted of central memory CD4+ T cells from blood. The sequence came from a man under 40 in good health. This chain joins TRBV6-1 to TRBJ2-2, with the identity of the D gene unclear. The CDR3 protein sequence reads: CASSEFRNTGELFF. The DNA reads TGTGCCAGCAGTGAATTCCGAAACACCGGGGAGCTGTTTTTT.